The 16 T cell receptor beta chains given below trace back to one sample, sequenced in a study of shared T cell receptors in the human thymus. The data were produced by immunoSEQ multiplex PCR, yet TCRdb's version contains in-frame clones alone and is incomplete. The sample shows 65,000 to 70,000 clones, about 96% of them seen only once. Sequencing was done on a sample of thymocytes. Every receptor here comes from a human donor.

The CDR3: CASTDRGWNEQYF. The CDR3, as DNA: TGCGCCAGCACAGACAGGGGATGGAACGAGCAGTACTTC. The rearrangement uses TRBV5-1 and TRBJ2-7, with 8 bases fitting TRBD1. Losses at the gene ends were 6 bases for V and 5 bases for J; bases not matched to a gene: 7. The CDR3 sequence is 13 residues long. Germline V gene lookup returns CDR1 SGHRS and CDR2 YFSETQ.

The genes are TRBV2 and TRBJ1-1, with unresolved D. Trimming removed 5 bases at V and 0 bases at J, with 10 bases between. The CDR3 has 14 residues. Germline V gene sequence: CDR1 SNHLY, CDR2 FYNNEI. CDR3 loop: CASSPLGLNTEAFF. The CDR3 DNA is TGTGCCAGCAGTCCTTTGGGCCTGAACACTGAAGCTTTCTTT.

A few counts support this clone. The V and J genes are TRBV7-9 and TRBJ1-1; D gene ambiguous. The length of the CDR3 is 12 residues. Per germline, CDR1 SEHNR and CDR2 FQNEAQ (reference sequence). Trimming shortened V by 1 base and J by 9 bases, and 9 bases separated the two germline ends. This CDR3 is CASSLGDTKAFF. The CDR3 DNA sequence: TGTGCCAGCAGCTTAGGTGACACCAAAGCTTTCTTT.

The rearrangement links TRBV21-1 to TRBJ1-5. TRBV21-1 is assigned pseudogene status. This CDR3 is built from 15 residues. The DNA of the CDR3 is TGTGCCAGCAGCACTGGGTTCGCTAGCAATCAGCCCCAGCATTTT. This encodes CASSTGFASNQPQHF.

The chain joins TRBV19 to TRBJ1-6; D unresolved. In germline, CDR1 is LNHDA, CDR2 SQIVND (reference sequence). This CDR3 has 24 residues. The V end was cut by 2 bases, the J end by 1 base, with 33 bases between. The CDR3 protein is CASSISHTLGISTIAISYNSPLHF. CDR3 DNA: TGTGCCAGTAGTATATCACACACCCTGGGAATCAGCACGATTGCTATATCCTATAATTCACCCCTCCACTTT. The full variable domain, in which reference TRBV19 and TRBJ1-6 provide the parts outside the CDR3, is DGGITQSPKYLFRKEGQNVTLSCEQNLNHDAMYWYRQDPGQGLRLIYYSQIVNDFQKGDIAEGYSVSREKKESFPLTVTSAQKNPTAFYLCASSISHTLGISTIAISYNSPLHFGNGTRLTVT.

The rearrangement joins TRBV19 to TRBJ1-4, with 11 positions matching TRBD1. The CDR3 is 20 residues long. Per germline, CDR1 LNHDA and CDR2 SQIVND (reference sequence). The V segment lost 5 bases and the J segment 8 bases; nucleotides outside the gene matches: 22. This chain's CDR3 is CASSPHEYRDRGKGTEKLFF. The DNA of the CDR3 is TGTGCCAGTAGTCCGCACGAATACCGGGACAGGGGGAAGGGGACAGAAAAACTGTTTTTT.

The chain couples TRBV6-4 to TRBJ1-5, with D perhaps TRBD1 (6 bases). V lost 2 bases and J 6 bases, leaving 17 bases between the germline ends. Germline CDR1 and CDR2: MRHNA and SNTAGT. The CDR3 covers 16 residues. The chain's CDR3 is CASSDAPGVVGQPQHF. CDR3 DNA: TGTGCCAGCAGTGACGCCCCAGGGGTTGTAGGTCAGCCCCAGCATTTT.

The rearrangement joins TRBV27 to TRBJ2-7; 7 nucleotides align to TRBD1. The CDR3 is made up of 13 amino acids. J lost 2 bases, V lost 4 bases, and 2 bases had no gene match. The germline CDR1 and CDR2 sequences are MNHEY and SMNVEV (reference sequence). CDR3 in amino acids: CASSWDSTYEQYF. CDR3 bases: TGTGCCAGCAGTTGGGACAGCACCTACGAGCAGTACTTC.

CDR3 bases: TGTGCCAGCAGCCACGACGGGACCTACGAGCAGTACTTC. This encodes CASSHDGTYEQYF. This rearrangement joins TRBV4-2 to TRBJ2-7; D possibly corresponds to TRBD2 (5 bases). The CDR3 is 13 amino acids. Trimming stripped 3 bases from V and 2 bases from J, with 8 bases between. Germline V gene lookup returns CDR1 LGHNA and CDR2 YNFKEQ.

The sample holds one count of this clone. V gene TRBV11-2 combines with J gene TRBJ2-7, with TRBD1 identical over 7 bases. The germline V gene encodes CDR1 SGHAT and CDR2 FQNNGV. This CDR3 contains 14 residues. Germline trimming cut 3 bases from V and 4 bases from J; bases unmatched to any gene: 6. For the CDR3, the DNA is TGTGCCAGCAGCTTCCGGGACAGAGATTACGAGCAGTACTTC. Translation: CASSFRDRDYEQYF.

The chain employs TRBV5-1 and TRBJ2-7, with 10 bases aligning to TRBD1. CDR3 size: 15 residues. The trim removed 0 bases at V and 3 bases at J, leaving 3 bases unmatched. Looked up from germline, CDR1 is SGHRS and CDR2 is YFSETQ. CDR3: CASSLEWDRGYEQYF. The CDR3, as DNA: TGCGCCAGCAGCTTGGAGTGGGACAGGGGCTACGAGCAGTACTTC. The entire variable domain, with the rest obtained from reference TRBV5-1 and TRBJ2-7, is as follows: KAGVTQTPRYLIKTRGQQVTLSCSPISGHRSVSWYQQTPGQGLQFLFEYFSETQRNKGNFPGRFSGRQFSNSRSEMNVSTLELGDSALYLCASSLEWDRGYEQYFGPGTRLTVT.

This sequence joins TRBV12-2 and TRBJ1-2; the table gives TRBD1 as D, unverified against the DNA. TRBV12-2 is assigned pseudogene status. This CDR3 comprises 16 residues. The CDR3 nucleotides read TGTGCAAGTCGCTTAGGTGCGACAAACCTGGACTATGGCTACACCTTC. Translating gives CASRLGATNLDYGYTF.

This chain joins TRBV7-2 and TRBJ1-4; no clear D. The V end was cut by 0 bases, the J end by 7 bases, with 21 bases between. CDR3 length: 18 residues. Germline V gene lookup returns CDR1 SGHTA and CDR2 FQGNSA. This chain's CDR3 is CASSLANYWDASGEKLFF. CDR3 coding DNA: TGTGCCAGCAGCTTAGCTAATTACTGGGATGCAAGTGGTGAAAAACTGTTTTTT.

The rearrangement links TRBV5-7 to TRBJ1-6; 9 bases align to TRBD1. TRBV5-7 is an open reading frame, and its role is uncertain. This CDR3 is 19 amino acids long. The junction had 19 bases not matched to a gene; V was cut back by 4 bases and J by 8 bases. CDR3 sequence (DNA): TGTGCCAGCAGCCCAGTCCCGGGACAGGGAAAAGAAAAATATTCACCCCTCCACTTT. Its protein is CASSPVPGQGKEKYSPLHF.

CDR3 bases: TGTGCCAGCAGGGGAGTGGACAGGGGCAACACCGGGGAGCTGTTTTTT. Translation gives CASRGVDRGNTGELFF. The V gene is TRBV27, the J gene TRBJ2-2; 9 nucleotides match TRBD1. The CDR3 has 16 residues. Trimming at V came to 6 bases and at J to 2 bases, leaving 7 bases not matched to a gene. CDR1 is MNHEY and CDR2 is SMNVEV in the germline V gene (reference sequence).

The gene calls are TRBV7-9 and TRBJ1-1; D is possibly TRBD1 (6 bases). Germline lookup yields CDR1 SEHNR and CDR2 FQNEAQ (reference sequence). This CDR3 is 19 amino acids long. V lost 6 bases and J lost 5, with 31 bases in between. The CDR3 region is CASSKGGRPVLDGRTEAFF. In DNA, the CDR3 is TGTGCCAGCAGTAAAGGGGGGCGGCCTGTTTTGGACGGAAGGACTGAAGCTTTCTTT.